The 3 T cell receptor beta chains listed next were all sequenced from one sample in a study of shared clonotypes between healthy human individuals. Clones were read by immunoSEQ multiplex PCR, and TCRdb kept only the in-frame ones, dropping some. Here the sample spans approximately 180,000 clones, 90% to 95% being singletons. Source material: naive CD4+ T cells sorted from blood. Sample subset: CD45RA+ positively selected. These receptors all stem from a woman aged 25-40 years in good health.

The chain recombines TRBV15 with TRBJ2-5, with 9 bases that match TRBD1. The DNA end favors TRBJ2-7, so the J call may be wrong. Germline CDR1 reads LNHNV; CDR2 reads YYDKDF (reference sequence). The CDR3 totals 16 residues. CDR3 loop: CATSRFRTGDRDEQYF. For the CDR3, the DNA is TGTGCCACCAGCAGATTTAGGACAGGGGATCGAGACGAGCAGTACTTC.

The chain employs TRBV10-3 and TRBJ2-7; 9 nucleotides align to TRBD2. The germline CDR1 and CDR2 sequences are ENHRY and SYGVKD. This CDR3 region has 14 residues. Trimming took 7 bases from V and 5 from J; bases not matched to a gene: 9. The CDR3 nucleotides are TGTGCCATCACTGCGGGACTAGCCGACCACGAGCAGTACTTC. Protein product: CAITAGLADHEQYF.

J is TRBJ1-2 and V is TRBV5-4, with 8 bases identical to TRBD1. V was pared by 4 bases and J by 2 bases, with 13 bases of the junction left unmatched. In germline, CDR1 is SGHNT, CDR2 YYREEE (reference sequence). The CDR3 spans 17 residues. CDR3 DNA sequence: TGTGCCAGCAGCCCGGGACAGGAGGTGACCCCAAACTATGGCTACACCTTC. Translation gives CASSPGQEVTPNYGYTF.